A single sample gave rise to the 17 T cell receptor beta chains below, sequenced in a study of blood T cell repertoires in COVID-19. The data were produced by immunoSEQ multiplex PCR, yet TCRdb's version contains in-frame clones alone and is incomplete. The table records over 200,000 clones, around 90% of them present only once. The sample consisted of peripheral blood. The source is a man in his sixties with COVID-19, enrolled during active disease.

V is TRBV7-3 and J is TRBJ2-1; the D gene is possibly TRBD2 (5 bases). The CDR3 loop spans 14 amino acids. Trimming shortened V by 2 bases and J by 4 bases, and 9 bases separated the two germline ends. CDR1 SGHTA and CDR2 FQGTGA come from the germline V gene. The chain's CDR3 is CASSLGLTYNEQFF. In DNA, the CDR3 is TGTGCCAGCAGCTTAGGACTGACATACAATGAGCAGTTCTTC. The whole variable domain, filled in from reference TRBV7-3 and TRBJ2-1, reads GAGVSQTPSNKVTEKGKYVELRCDPISGHTALYWYRQSLGQGPEFLIYFQGTGAADDSGLPNDRFFAVRPEGSVSTLKIQRTERGDSAVYLCASSLGLTYNEQFFGPGTRLTVL.

This chain joins TRBV7-3 and TRBJ1-2, with TRBD1 matching over 7 bases. Germline lookup yields CDR1 SGHTA and CDR2 FQGTGA. The CDR3 covers 12 residues. V gave up 3 bases and J gave up 10 bases; unmatched junction bases: 5. CDR3 bases: TGTGCCAGCAGCTTGGGGGACAGCAACTACACCTTC. Translating gives CASSLGDSNYTF.

J is TRBJ2-5 and V is TRBV18; TRBD2 might be the D (6 bases). The V end was cut by 3 bases, the J end by 2 bases, with 7 bases between. The germline gives CDR1 KGHSH, CDR2 LQKENI. The CDR3 spans 13 residues. DNA for the CDR3: TGTGCCAGCTCACCTCGGGGGCAAGAGACCCAGTACTTC. This codes for CASSPRGQETQYF.

The chain is built from TRBV5-6 and TRBJ1-1, with TRBD1 matching 8 bases. CDR3 length: 16 amino acids. Germline values: CDR1 SGHDT, CDR2 YYEEEE. J lost 4 bases, V lost 6 bases, and 14 bases had no gene match. Here the CDR3 DNA reads TGTGCCAGCACCACGTCGCAACAGGGGGTCGGCACTGAAGCTTTCTTT. Translated, it gives CASTTSQQGVGTEAFF.

The rearrangement joins TRBV5-8 to TRBJ1-5, with a tentative D call TRBD1 (6 bases). Germline V lookup: CDR1 SGHTS, CDR2 YDEGEE. CDR3 length equals 18 residues. The ends were cut back, 3 bases at V and 5 bases at J, with 24 bases in the middle. The CDR3 coding sequence is TGTGCCAGCAGCTCACCCCCCGGGACACCGAGAGGGGATCAGCCCCAGCATTTT. As protein: CASSSPPGTPRGDQPQHF.

The rearrangement uses TRBV7-9 and TRBJ1-1, with D perhaps matching TRBD1 (6 bases). The germline CDR1 and CDR2 sequences are SEHNR and FQNEAQ (reference sequence). The CDR3 is made up of 15 amino acids. V was clipped by 5 bases and J by 2 bases, with 15 bases between them. The CDR3 DNA reads as TGTGCCAGCAGCCCCAAGGACAGCCGTAACACTGAAGCTTTCTTT. Its translation: CASSPKDSRNTEAFF.

The V and J genes are TRBV2 and TRBJ1-2; 8 nucleotides match TRBD1. J lost 2 bases, V lost 7 bases, and 3 bases had no gene match. The germline V gene encodes CDR1 SNHLY and CDR2 FYNNEI. CDR3 length: 13 residues. The CDR3 sequence: CASKGQGNYGYTF. The CDR3 DNA sequence: TGTGCCAGCAAAGGACAGGGAAACTATGGCTACACCTTC.

V is TRBV7-2 and J is TRBJ2-7; D is uncertain. The CDR3 consists of 15 residues. Trimming shortened V by 5 bases and J by 1 base, and 15 bases separated the two germline ends. Germline V gene lookup returns CDR1 SGHTA and CDR2 FQGNSA. The CDR3 nucleotides are TGTGCCAGCAGCCCCGGCAGATTGAGGTCCTACGAGCAGTACTTC. This translates into CASSPGRLRSYEQYF.

The rearrangement links TRBV10-1 to TRBJ1-3; TRBD1 matches 8 bases. The CDR3 has 16 amino acids. The germline CDR1 and CDR2 sequences are WNHNN and SYGVQD (reference sequence). With V trimmed by 7 bases and J by 0 bases, 8 bases remained unmatched. CDR3 DNA sequence: TGCGCCAGCACTAAGGACAGGGCTGTCTCTGGAAACACCATATATTTT. The encoded protein is CASTKDRAVSGNTIYF.

This chain uses TRBV12-3 or TRBV12-4 with TRBJ1-5, with 7 bases fitting TRBD1. The CDR3 runs to 13 residues. Trimming cost V 6 bases and J 6 bases; bases outside gene matches: 5. The DNA of the CDR3 is TGTGCCAGCAGGCCAGGGGGAGGTCAGCCCCAGCATTTT. Translating gives CASRPGGGQPQHF.

This chain links TRBV5-8 with TRBJ1-2; a weak D match, TRBD1 (5 bases). This CDR3 contains 13 residues. CDR1 and CDR2 from the germline V gene are SGHTS and YDEGEE. V was shortened by 3 bases and J by 7 bases, with 13 bases between the two germline ends. CDR3 region: CASSSTGGSGYTF. CDR3 sequence (DNA): TGTGCCAGCAGCTCGACGGGGGGTAGTGGCTACACCTTC.

This CDR3 reads CASSLGRGDGYTF. The DNA for the CDR3 is TGTGCCAGCAGCTTAGGCCGCGGGGATGGCTACACCTTC. V and J are TRBV13 and TRBJ1-2; D gene uncertain. CDR1 is PRHDT, CDR2 FYEKMQ, per germline (reference sequence). The CDR3 has 13 residues. Trimming pared 0 bases from V and 6 bases from J, leaving 8 bases between.

The V and J genes are TRBV6-5 and TRBJ1-2, with 7 bases aligning to TRBD1. There are 13 residues in the CDR3. Per the germline V gene, CDR1 is MNHEY and CDR2 is SVGAGI. V was pared by 5 bases and J by 5 bases, with 5 bases of the junction left unmatched. CDR3 sequence reads: CASSPGGSYGYTF. The CDR3 DNA follows: TGTGCCAGCAGTCCAGGGGGGTCTTATGGCTACACCTTC.

This clone was seen a few times. This chain joins TRBV11-2 and TRBJ2-1, with 7 bases that match TRBD2. The CDR3 is made up of 14 amino acids. With 5 bases clipped from V and 7 bases from J, the junction kept 8 bases outside the gene matches. Germline-derived CDR1 and CDR2 are SGHAT and FQNNGV. The CDR3, as DNA: TGTGCCAGCAGCCCGGCCGGCGGGAGAAATGAGCAGTTCTTC. Amino acids: CASSPAGGRNEQFF.

The genes are TRBV3-1 (or the pseudogene TRBV3-2) and TRBJ2-3; D is unclear. Per the germline V gene, CDR1 is LGHDT and CDR2 is YNNKEL (reference sequence). Trimming pared 1 base from V and 0 bases from J, leaving 8 bases between. The length of the CDR3 is 15 residues. The DNA for the CDR3 is TGTGCCAGCAGCCAAGCGGTAACTAGCACAGATACGCAGTATTTT. Its translation: CASSQAVTSTDTQYF.

The V call is TRBV2, the J call TRBJ2-7; 9 bases match TRBD1. CDR3 length: 14 residues. Germline CDR1 and CDR2: SNHLY and FYNNEI. V gave up 4 bases and J gave up 5 bases; unmatched junction bases: 6. CDR3 amino acids: CASSGPGQGHEQYF. DNA of the CDR3: TGTGCCAGCAGTGGGCCGGGACAGGGCCACGAGCAGTACTTC.

CDR3 region: CAWSVGTGGDIQYF. The CDR3 bases are TGTGCCTGGAGTGTAGGGACAGGGGGGGACATTCAGTACTTC. J is TRBJ2-4 and V is TRBV30, with 11 bases identical to TRBD1. CDR1 is GTSNPN and CDR2 is SVGIG in the germline V gene (reference sequence). V lost 0 bases and J lost 8; bases outside the gene matches: 3. This CDR3 region has 14 residues.